Presented here are 3 T cell receptor beta chains from one specimen sequenced in a study of CD8 T cells in Susac syndrome. Random-hexamer reverse transcription was applied to roughly 0.5 to 1 ug RNA. Via MiXCR, TCRdb re-called the immunoSEQ multiplex PCR reads, giving one row per CDR3 protein. This sample carries about 430,000 distinct CDR3 sequences, roughly 85% of them seen once, and the ten largest clones take roughly 0.11%. Source material: CD8+ T cells from PBMCs. Source of these receptors: a human donor with multiple sclerosis.

This clonotype was counted only a few times. This chain uses TRBV7-6 with TRBJ1-4; unclear D gene. Germline V gene lookup returns CDR1 SGHVS and CDR2 FNYEAQ. This CDR3 is built from 14 residues. V lost 5 bases, J lost 3 bases, and 10 bases lay in between. In DNA form, the CDR3 reads TGTGCCAGCAGCGCCCGCCAAGCTAATGAAAAACTGTTTTTT. This encodes CASSARQANEKLFF.

V usage is TRBV11-2 and J usage is TRBJ2-7; tentative D call: TRBD2 (6 bases). V shed 1 base and J shed 5 bases, with 12 bases lying between them. The CDR3 contains 14 residues. Germline V gives CDR1 SGHAT, CDR2 FQNNGV. The CDR3 nucleotides are TGTGCCAGCAGCTTAGGACCGGAGCGGGACGAGCAGTACTTC. The encoded protein is CASSLGPERDEQYF.

J is TRBJ2-5 and V is TRBV11-2; 10 positions agree with TRBD1. The V gene's germline CDR1 is SGHAT and CDR2 FQNNGV. The CDR3 totals 13 residues. V shed 6 bases, J shed 3 bases, and the junction held 1 base outside the gene matches. The CDR3 protein is CASRDRGEETQYF. The CDR3 DNA reads as TGTGCCAGCAGGGACAGGGGGGAAGAGACCCAGTACTTC.